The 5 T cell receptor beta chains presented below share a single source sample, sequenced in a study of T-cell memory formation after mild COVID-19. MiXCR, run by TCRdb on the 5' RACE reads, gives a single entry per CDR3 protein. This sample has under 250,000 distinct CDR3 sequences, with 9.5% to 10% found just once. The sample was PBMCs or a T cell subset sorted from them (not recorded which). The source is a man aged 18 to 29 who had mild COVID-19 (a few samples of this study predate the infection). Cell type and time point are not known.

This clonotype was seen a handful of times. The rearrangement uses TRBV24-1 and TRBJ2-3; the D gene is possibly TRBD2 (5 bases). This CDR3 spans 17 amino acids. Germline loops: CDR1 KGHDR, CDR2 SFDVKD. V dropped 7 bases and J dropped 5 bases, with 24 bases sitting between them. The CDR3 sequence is CATSPARGTPSGDTQYF. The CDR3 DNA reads TGTGCCACCAGCCCTGCCCGGGGTACCCCGTCGGGAGATACGCAGTATTTT.

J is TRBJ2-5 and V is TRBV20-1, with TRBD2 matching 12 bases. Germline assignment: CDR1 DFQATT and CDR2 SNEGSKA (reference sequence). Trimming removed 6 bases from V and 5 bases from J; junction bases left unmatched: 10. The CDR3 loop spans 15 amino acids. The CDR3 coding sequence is TGCAGTGCGCGCCCTAGCGGGGGGGCCTGGGAGACCCAGTACTTC. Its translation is CSARPSGGAWETQYF.

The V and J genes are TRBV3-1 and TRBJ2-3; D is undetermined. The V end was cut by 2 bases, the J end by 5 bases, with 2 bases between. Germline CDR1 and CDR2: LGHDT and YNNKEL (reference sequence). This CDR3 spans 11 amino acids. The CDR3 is CASSQLDTQYF. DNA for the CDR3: TGTGCCAGCAGCCAATTAGATACGCAGTATTTT.

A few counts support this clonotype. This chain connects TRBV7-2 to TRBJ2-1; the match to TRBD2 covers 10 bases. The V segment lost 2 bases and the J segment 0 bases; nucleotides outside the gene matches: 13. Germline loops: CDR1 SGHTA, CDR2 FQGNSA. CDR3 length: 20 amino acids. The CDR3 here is CASSLPKKTSGLSSYNEQFF. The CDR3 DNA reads TGTGCCAGCAGCTTACCGAAGAAGACTAGCGGGTTAAGCTCCTACAATGAGCAGTTCTTC.

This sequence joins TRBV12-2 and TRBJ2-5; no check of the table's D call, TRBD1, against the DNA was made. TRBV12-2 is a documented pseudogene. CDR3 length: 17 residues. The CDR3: CASRAPPRGGDEETQYF. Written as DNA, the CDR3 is TGTGCAAGTCGCGCCCCTCCCCGGGGCGGGGATGAAGAGACCCAGTACTTC.